This record looks at one TCR beta chain sequence and its context. This specimen comes from a study of blood T cell repertoires in COVID-19. As for the study in general: Acute and convalescent COVID-19 samples came from the United States, Italy and Spain. Sources were T cells, B-cell-depleted T cells, or PBMCs; the material itself was cDNA or gDNA.

In the study's own analysis: Nucleated cell number was recorded as an estimate derived from reference gene primer amplification. Assay: immunoSEQ multiplex PCR; the TCRdb copy retains only in-frame clones and omits some. Clonal size and the V and J genes are those of that table, whereas D and trimming came from the DNA. The sample holds some 80,000 clones, 82% seen once. Germline CDR1 and CDR2: DFQATT and SNEGSKA (reference sequence). V lost 4 bases to trimming and J lost 8 bases, with 9 bases between them. The CDR3 consists of 11 residues. The material sequenced was peripheral blood. The rearrangement joins TRBV20-1 to TRBJ2-1; D gene unclear. This clonotype originated in a woman between 65 and 79 years old with acute or convalescent COVID-19. This chain's CDR3 is CSATRSDEQFF. In DNA, the CDR3 is TGCAGTGCTACCCGCTCGGATGAGCAGTTCTTC.